This T cell receptor beta chain was sequenced during a study of blood T cells in healthy people across ages (dated by TCRdb to about 2015). Regarding the research as a whole: Template switching captured roughly one uniquely barcoded TCR beta cDNA molecule per two T cells in model experiments. Age-related changes in TCR beta repertoire diversity were measured in the study by deep sequencing normalized with unique cDNA molecular identifiers. Donors were grouped into four age groups: young (average 16 years), middle-aged (around 39), aged (roughly 67) and long-lived (approximately 78). To avoid experimental bias, donors of different ages were randomly spread across the sequencing lanes. Two additional independent replicas of 1 million unique cDNA reads from the same blood draw were analyzed for two donors (one aged 18 to 30 and one aged 80 or older). Summary of the overall study and its limitations: Since profiling was done on bulk unsorted PBMCs, naive and antigen-experienced compartments could not be conclusively compared. Compared with the aged group, more naive CD4+ T cells, fewer expanded clones and increased TCR diversity were shown by the long-lived group, suggesting age selection. Observed TCR beta diversity per million T cells fell roughly linearly with age, and a significant reduction was already apparent by age around 40. Because the CMV infection status of the donors was unknown, age-related changes in expanded clonotypes may potentially have been confounded. Total diversity estimates from one million sequenced T cells were considered lower bounds and underestimates. There was a strong correlation between observed TCR beta diversity and the percentage of naive T cells measured by flow cytometry.

This clonotype was detected only a few times. The antigen it recognizes is unknown. There are no base qualities to consult, and no much larger clone falls within one base. From the cysteine through the phenylalanine, the CDR3 covers 11 amino acids. Kept here is only the CDR3 DNA, which spans 33 bases and is read in frame from base 1. Looking up the germline V gene (reference sequence) yields CDR1 DFQATT and CDR2 SNEGSKA. Libraries were made using 5' RACE. The run used an Illumina HiSeq 2500. A second about 7 to 11 cycle PCR used a sample-barcoded 5' primer and a J-beta primer mix. Each TCR beta cDNA molecule received a unique molecular identifier from a template-switch 5' adaptor carrying 12 random nucleotides. Each sample yielded at least 2.5 million CDR3-containing paired-end reads. The Mint cDNA synthesis kit, primed by a TRBC-specific oligonucleotide, was used to synthesize first-strand cDNA from all RNA. Following uracil-DNA glycosylase treatment, all cDNA underwent a first 18-cycle PCR with the universal primers M1SS and BC2_uni_R. Turning to the authors' computational methods: For normalization, 1 million high-quality reads were randomly selected from each sample, with every read carrying a distinct molecular identifier. Reads sharing molecular identifiers were discarded rather than binned into consensus sequences. CDR3 identification, clonotype clustering and error correction used MiTCR with a Q25 quality threshold and the strictest error-elimination algorithm. Lower-bound total TCR beta diversity was estimated with a nonparametric unseen species model using Euler transformation. TCRdb cleaned the public reads at Q25 with fastp, built clones with MiXCR and kept in-frame beta chains. Identical CDR3 protein sequences are pooled into one entry, listed with their most common genes and DNA. TCRdb, rather than the study authors, made the V and J calls. The sample yields roughly 700,000 distinct CDR3 sequences; around half were counted once. Roughly 31% of the sample goes to the ten largest clones.

Systemically healthy Caucasian individuals from Russia, around 38 in total and aged about 6 to 100 years, were included as donors. Each donor gave 8 to 10 milliliters of peripheral blood, collected into EDTA-treated Vacutainer tubes. Ficoll-Paque density-gradient centrifugation was used to isolate PBMCs, with at least 7 million per sample. Trizol reagent was used to extract total RNA from the PBMCs, yielding at least 5.5 micrograms per sample. The percentages of naive CD45RAhigh/CD27high T cells were determined by flow cytometry on a PBMC aliquot from every donor. Here the chain combines TRBV20-1 and TRBJ2-7; TRBD2 agrees with 7 junctional bases. The source is a woman aged 55-69 years in good health. The specimen sequenced was blood. For the CDR3, the sequence is CSRGTTYEQYF. The bases read TGCAGCCGAGGGACTACCTACGAGCAGTACTTC.